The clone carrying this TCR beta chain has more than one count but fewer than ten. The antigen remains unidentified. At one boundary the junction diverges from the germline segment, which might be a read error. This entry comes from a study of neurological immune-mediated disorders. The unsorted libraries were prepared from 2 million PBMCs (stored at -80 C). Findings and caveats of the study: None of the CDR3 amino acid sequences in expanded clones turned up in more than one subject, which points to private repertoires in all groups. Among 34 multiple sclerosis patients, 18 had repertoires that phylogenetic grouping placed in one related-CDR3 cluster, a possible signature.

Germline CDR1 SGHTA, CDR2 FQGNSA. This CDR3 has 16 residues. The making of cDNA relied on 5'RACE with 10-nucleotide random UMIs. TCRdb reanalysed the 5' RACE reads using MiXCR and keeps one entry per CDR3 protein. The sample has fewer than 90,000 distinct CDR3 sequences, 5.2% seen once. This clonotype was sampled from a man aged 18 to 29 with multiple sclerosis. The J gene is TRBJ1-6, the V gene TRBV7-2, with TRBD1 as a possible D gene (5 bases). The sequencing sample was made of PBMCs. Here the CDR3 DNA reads TGTGCCAGCAGCTTATCCCCCGGTGGGGGTAATTCACCCCTCAACTTT. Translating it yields CASSLSPGGGNSPLNF.